This T cell receptor (beta chain) was found in a study of OX40 agonist ivuxolimab in advanced cancers. Turning to the study itself: Ivuxolimab, an antibody acting as an agonist of OX40 (CD134), was used to treat patients. Patients achieving partial responses numbered three: one hepatocellular carcinoma case and two cutaneous melanoma cases.

The protocol was immunoSEQ multiplex PCR, while the TCRdb copy is restricted to in-frame clones and leaves out a portion. The sample consists of about 93,000 clones, about 91% of them appearing once. From germline, CDR1 is WNHNN and CDR2 SYGVQD (reference sequence). V lost 4 bases and J lost 10; bases outside the gene matches: 6. This CDR3 has 12 amino acids. The receptor comes from an adult with an advanced solid tumor such as melanoma, head and neck, liver or kidney cancer. The input for sequencing was CD4+ or CD8+ T cells sorted from blood, taken in a trial of the OX40 agonist ivuxolimab. V gene TRBV10-1 combines with J gene TRBJ1-1; 7 bases align to TRBD1. As DNA, the CDR3 is TGCGCCAGCAGTGGAGACAGGGTATTAGCTTTCTTT. Amino acids: CASSGDRVLAFF.